The 25 T cell receptor beta chains in this list originate from one sample, sequenced in a study of T-cell reconstitution after alpha-beta-depleted transplantation in children. TCRbeta library preparation incorporated unique molecular identifiers. TCRdb redid the calling of the PCR reads with MiXCR, one entry per CDR3 protein. The sample consists of 250,000 to 300,000 distinct CDR3 sequences, approximately 9.8% of them appearing once. The sequencing used PBMCs from the stem cell graft donor, collected from the stem cell graft. The receptors were sampled from a human donor who donated a stem cell graft to a child with SCID.

The rearrangement links TRBV7-9 to TRBJ2-5; D is possibly TRBD1 or TRBD2 (5 bases each). In germline, CDR1 is SEHNR, CDR2 FQNEAQ (reference sequence). The V end lost 4 bases, the J end lost 2 bases, and 17 bases lay between the germline ends. CDR3 length equals 16 residues. The CDR3 region has the DNA TGTGCCAGCAGCTCCCTGGGCAGGGACCGACAAGAGACCCAGTACTTC. Translation gives CASSSLGRDRQETQYF.

The chain carries TRBV5-1 and TRBJ2-1, with D perhaps assigned TRBD1 or TRBD2 (5 bases each). With 1 base removed from V and 9 bases from J, the gap between germline ends came to 14 bases. This CDR3 has 14 amino acids. Germline CDR1 SGHRS, CDR2 YFSETQ. CDR3 region: CASSLPTGDGEQFF. The CDR3 nucleotides read TGCGCCAGCAGCTTGCCTACCGGGGACGGTGAGCAGTTCTTC. The full variable domain, its missing parts supplied by reference TRBV5-1 and TRBJ2-1, is KAGVTQTPRYLIKTRGQQVTLSCSPISGHRSVSWYQQTPGQGLQFLFEYFSETQRNKGNFPGRFSGRQFSNSRSEMNVSTLELGDSALYLCASSLPTGDGEQFFGPGTRLTVL.

This clonotype was found many times. The chain recombines TRBV2 with TRBJ2-1; no reliable D call. CDR3 length: 15 amino acids. The V gene's germline CDR1 is SNHLY and CDR2 FYNNEI. Between the trimmed V and J ends, which lost 1 base and 3 bases, there was a span of 10 bases. The CDR3 nucleotides are TGTGCCAGCAGTGAAGAACCCTTCAACTACAATGAGCAGTTCTTC. It yields the protein CASSEEPFNYNEQFF.

This clonotype has just a few counts. Here the CDR3 reads CASSLPTADYGYTF. The CDR3 nucleotides read TGTGCCAGCAGTTTGCCCACGGCCGACTATGGCTACACCTTC. V usage is TRBV12-3 or TRBV12-4 and J usage is TRBJ1-2; D gene unclear. Deletions cut 3 bases from V and 3 bases from J, with 11 bases between. The CDR3 contains 14 residues.

CDR3 bases: TGTGCCAGCAGACAGCGGGGGGGCCTCGGGGATACGCAGTATTTT. It yields the protein CASRQRGGLGDTQYF. V gene TRBV7-8 combines with J gene TRBJ2-3; 10 positions match TRBD2. After removal of 6 bases from V and 6 bases from J, the junction contained 9 bases not matched to a gene. Germline CDR1 and CDR2: SGHVS and FQNEAQ. The CDR3 is 15 amino acids.

V is TRBV6-1 and J is TRBJ1-1; D gene ambiguous. Between the trimmed V and J ends, which lost 6 bases and 5 bases, there was a span of 16 bases. This CDR3 has 14 residues. CDR1 and CDR2 from the germline V gene are MNHNS and SASEGT. The CDR3 is CASSRPTEGTEAFF. The CDR3 bases are TGTGCCAGCAGCCGACCTACCGAGGGTACTGAAGCTTTCTTT.

The chain is built from TRBV20-1 and TRBJ2-1; 11 bases fit TRBD2. Looked up from germline, CDR1 is DFQATT and CDR2 is SNEGSKA (reference sequence). V was pared by 0 bases and J by 3 bases, with 1 base of the junction left unmatched. CDR3 length equals 15 residues. CDR3 sequence: CSARETSGGYNEQFF. The CDR3 DNA is TGCAGTGCTAGAGAAACTAGCGGGGGCTACAATGAGCAGTTCTTC.

This clonotype came up a few times. The chain employs TRBV2 and TRBJ2-2; D unclear. Germline CDR1 is SNHLY and CDR2 is FYNNEI. The CDR3 totals 13 residues. The ends were cut back, 3 bases at V and 5 bases at J, with 7 bases in the middle. CDR3 bases: TGTGCCAGCAGTGACAGGCGAACCGGGGAGCTGTTTTTT. It encodes CASSDRRTGELFF.

This clonotype was seen at least ten times. The chain is built from TRBV29-1 and TRBJ1-2; D uncertain. This CDR3 region has 13 residues. In germline, CDR1 is SQVTM, CDR2 ANQGSEA. Trimming removed 4 bases at V and 2 bases at J, with 11 bases between. CDR3 in DNA: TGCAGCGTTGCAGGCGGCGGGAACTATGGCTACACCTTC. As protein: CSVAGGGNYGYTF.

This clonotype came up a few times. V gene TRBV20-1 combines with J gene TRBJ2-1, with 8 bases lining up with TRBD2. Trimming took 6 bases from V and 6 from J; bases not matched to a gene: 10. CDR3 length equals 14 residues. Per the germline V gene, CDR1 is DFQATT and CDR2 is SNEGSKA (reference sequence). CDR3 sequence (DNA): TGCAGTGCAACCCCGGGACTAGGGGTCAATGAGCAGTTCTTC. Amino acid sequence: CSATPGLGVNEQFF.

V is TRBV12-3 or TRBV12-4 and J is TRBJ1-6; a weak D match, TRBD1 (5 bases). There are 17 residues in the CDR3. V lost 2 bases, J lost 10 bases, and 21 bases lay in between. The CDR3 is CASSLRTGQGVRSPLHF. CDR3 DNA sequence: TGTGCCAGCAGTTTACGCACCGGGCAGGGAGTCAGGTCACCCCTCCACTTT.

This clonotype was found a few times. The rearrangement links TRBV12-3 or TRBV12-4 to TRBJ2-7, with D unclear. Trimming took 8 bases from V and 6 from J, leaving 20 bases between them. The CDR3 length is 14 residues. The CDR3 protein is CASGSSGPRIEQYF. The CDR3 DNA sequence: TGTGCCAGCGGGTCCTCCGGTCCCAGGATCGAGCAGTACTTC.

The chain is built from TRBV5-1 and TRBJ1-2; D perhaps matches TRBD1 (6 bases). With 5 bases removed from V and 4 bases from J, the gap between germline ends came to 24 bases. Germline V gene lookup returns CDR1 SGHRS and CDR2 YFSETQ. CDR3 length: 17 residues. In nucleotides, the CDR3 is TGCGCCAGCAGTTTGCTCCGGACAGACGTTAATTCCTATGGCTACACCTTC. This gives the protein CASSLLRTDVNSYGYTF.

This clonotype was observed a handful of times. The V gene is TRBV10-3, the J gene TRBJ1-1; 10 bases are a match to TRBD1. The CDR3 is made up of 14 amino acids. J was trimmed by 3 bases and V by 2 bases; bases with no gene match: 0. Per the germline V gene, CDR1 is ENHRY and CDR2 is SYGVKD. CDR3 coding DNA: TGTGCCATCAGTGAGGGACAGGGGGACACTGAAGCTTTCTTT. Translation: CAISEGQGDTEAFF.

In this sample, this clonotype turned up a few times. This sequence joins TRBV10-3 and TRBJ2-3; D might be TRBD2 (7 bases). The CDR3 covers 12 residues. The germline gives CDR1 ENHRY, CDR2 SYGVKD. Trimming cost V 8 bases and J 4 bases, with 10 bases left between them. This CDR3 is CAIGGAPDTQYF. The CDR3 DNA is TGTGCCATCGGGGGGGCCCCAGATACGCAGTATTTT.

This clonotype came up a few times. The rearrangement links TRBV20-1 to TRBJ1-2; D may be TRBD1 (6 bases). The CDR3 is 14 amino acids. Between the trimmed V and J ends, which lost 5 bases and 3 bases, there was a span of 16 bases. Germline V gene lookup returns CDR1 DFQATT and CDR2 SNEGSKA (reference sequence). CDR3 in amino acids: CSALVVGAHYGYTF. Written as DNA, the CDR3 is TGCAGTGCTCTTGTAGTGGGGGCACACTATGGCTACACCTTC.

This clonotype was observed many times. The genes are TRBV10-3 and TRBJ2-1; D call uncertain. CDR3 size: 11 residues. CDR1 and CDR2 (germline): ENHRY, SYGVKD. The V end was cut by 6 bases, the J end by 4 bases, with 4 bases between. CDR3 nucleotide sequence: TGTGCCATCAGGGATTACAATGAGCAGTTCTTC. It is translated as CAIRDYNEQFF.

At least ten counts were recorded for this clonotype. The chain employs TRBV2 and TRBJ2-1; D not resolved. Trimming shortened V by 2 bases and J by 6 bases, and 8 bases separated the two germline ends. CDR3 length: 13 amino acids. Germline-derived CDR1 and CDR2 are SNHLY and FYNNEI. CDR3 sequence reads: CASSEFPFNEQFF. The CDR3 DNA follows: TGTGCCAGCAGTGAATTTCCTTTCAATGAGCAGTTCTTC.

This clonotype has a handful of counts. This sequence joins TRBV12-3 or TRBV12-4 and TRBJ2-5; 9 nucleotides align to TRBD2. J lost 6 bases, V lost 3 bases, and 8 bases had no gene match. The CDR3 loop spans 15 amino acids. The CDR3 protein is CASSFQRGEKKTQYF. CDR3 bases: TGTGCCAGCAGTTTTCAGCGGGGGGAGAAAAAGACCCAGTACTTC.

This clonotype was counted ten times or more. The J gene is TRBJ2-7, the V gene TRBV5-1; unclear D gene. V was trimmed by 0 bases and J by 3 bases, leaving 10 bases between them. The CDR3 is 14 residues long. Germline V lookup: CDR1 SGHRS, CDR2 YFSETQ. CDR3 amino acids: CASSLGSEIYEQYF. CDR3 in DNA: TGCGCCAGCAGCTTGGGCAGCGAAATCTACGAGCAGTACTTC.

J is TRBJ2-7 and V is TRBV12-3 or TRBV12-4, with D perhaps matching TRBD1 or TRBD2 (5 bases each). V shed 6 bases and J shed 2 bases, with 14 bases lying between them. The CDR3 is made up of 14 amino acids. This chain's CDR3 is CASSRDQPPYEQYF. CDR3 nucleotide sequence: TGTGCCAGCAGCAGGGACCAACCTCCCTACGAGCAGTACTTC.

The chain employs TRBV5-5 and TRBJ1-4; D gene uncertain. With 1 base removed from V and 8 bases from J, the gap between germline ends came to 12 bases. Per germline, CDR1 SGHKS and CDR2 YYEKEE (reference sequence). The CDR3 length is 14 residues. The CDR3 bases are TGTGCCAGCAGCTTGTATCTAGGGCTGGAAAAACTGTTTTTT. Translating it yields CASSLYLGLEKLFF. Supplemented by reference TRBV5-5 and TRBJ1-4, the full variable domain reads DAGVTQSPTHLIKTRGQQVTLRCSPISGHKSVSWYQQVLGQGPQFIFQYYEKEERGRGNFPDRFSARQFPNYSSELNVNALLLGDSALYLCASSLYLGLEKLFFGSGTQLSVL.

This clonotype has ten or more counts. The rearrangement uses TRBV10-1 and TRBJ2-3; weak D call: TRBD2 (5 bases). Looked up from germline, CDR1 is WNHNN and CDR2 is SYGVQD (reference sequence). The CDR3 sequence is 12 residues long. With 5 bases removed from V and 6 bases from J, the gap between germline ends came to 9 bases. The CDR3 reads CASSNTRDTQYF. The CDR3 coding sequence is TGCGCCAGCAGTAACACTAGGGATACGCAGTATTTT.

This clonotype showed up just a few times. CDR3: CASSARTGATDTQYF. The CDR3 bases are TGTGCCAGCAGCGCCCGGACAGGGGCCACAGATACGCAGTATTTT. The chain joins TRBV9 to TRBJ2-3, with 9 bases identical to TRBD1. The CDR3 consists of 15 residues. Germline assignment: CDR1 SGDLS and CDR2 YYNGEE. V lost 3 bases, J lost 2 bases, and 4 bases stayed unmatched. The full variable domain, completed using reference TRBV9 and TRBJ2-3, is DSGVTQTPKHLITATGQRVTLRCSPRSGDLSVYWYQQSLDQGLQFLIQYYNGEERAKGNILERFSAQQFPDLHSELNLSSLELGDSALYFCASSARTGATDTQYFGPGTRLTVL.

This clonotype came up a few times. This chain connects TRBV12-3 or TRBV12-4 to TRBJ1-6; TRBD1 is a possible D gene (6 bases). The CDR3 consists of 19 residues. V was shortened by 3 bases and J by 6 bases, with 24 bases between the two germline ends. The CDR3 nucleotides read TGTGCCAGCAGTTTCGTGGGGGGGAAGAACAGGGAAATTAATTCACCCCTCCACTTT. Protein sequence: CASSFVGGKNREINSPLHF.